The following is a T cell receptor beta chain sequence with its context. This clone was detected only a few times. Its recognized antigen is unknown. The record has no base qualities; no much larger clone is one base away. Receptor amplification or capture employed the immunoSEQ multiplex PCR assay. A mixture of 60 forward primers for TCR Vbeta segments and 13 reverse primers for TCR Jbeta segments was used in the multiplex PCR. A multiplex PCR assay on genomic DNA amplified the CDR3 region of rearranged TCR beta genes. Amplified TCR beta libraries were sequenced as 87-base-pair reads on the Illumina HiSeq System. The original pipeline was this. A later analysis tallied 75 million to 85 million unique TCR beta chains across the 666 repertoires, and approximately 12 million of those chains were shared by two or more donors. To remove PCR and sequencing errors, raw reads were error-corrected and collapsed into unique sequences using a nearest-neighbor algorithm that merged closely related sequences. Alignment of CDR3 sequences to IMGT reference sequences was used to assign V, D and J gene segments. For a sequence to be retained, a match of at least six nucleotides was required to both a V gene segment and a J gene segment. Rearrangements were classified as productive when the CDR3 lacked stop codons and remained in frame with V and J, and all other rearrangements were classified as non-productive. CDR3 was defined according to IMGT convention as the region running from the second conserved V-encoded cysteine to the conserved J-encoded phenylalanine. The earlier analysis of 500 to 600 of the donors excluded sequences that lacked an unambiguous match to a single V gene segment. An earlier analysis of 587 of the donors classified V segments as functional when productive rearrangements were above 56.7% and as segregating when the standard deviation between donors was above 5%. To diagnose cytomegalovirus status from the catalog of TCR beta chain sequences, a statistical classification framework was built. A later analysis assigned V and J genes by comparing TCR nucleotide sequences with IMGT/GENE-DB human TR gene sequences. In a later analysis, CDR3 sequences and most-parsimonious VDJ recombination scenarios were assigned using the TCRdist pipeline. A later analysis defined each TCR beta chain by its CDR3 amino acid sequence plus V-gene family, and excluded reads lacking a unique V-gene family. A later analysis removed several hundred highly shared, low-generation-probability nucleotide sequences to deal with suspected cross-contamination and a sequencing artifact. In a later analysis, a clonal expansion index was calculated for each public chain from normalized within-repertoire ranks of inferred template counts. Generation probabilities in a later analysis came from a VDJ recombination model fitted to out-of-frame rearrangements, and those results were checked against IGoR. A later analysis scored TCR-TCR, TCR-HLA and TCR-CMV co-occurrence with hypergeometric tests, applying a repertoire-size bias correction to TCR pairs. To estimate false discovery rates, a later analysis permuted the HLA or CMV assignments 20 times. A later analysis grouped co-occurring TCRs with DBSCAN, adding TCRdist sequence similarity when clustering within HLA-allele-positive subsets. For co-occurrence clustering, repertoires with fewer than 30,000 or more than 120,000 public chains were excluded, along with a handful of repertoires with anomalous nucleotide sharing. The table was pulled from immuneACCESS by TCRdb, which kept in-frame rearrangements only. Such tables lose some clones; where checked, under half of the loss comes from unresolved V genes, and the rest has no known cause. V and J calls and clone size are given by that table; D and trimming were obtained from the DNA. The sample includes about 190,000 clones, with about 80% observed a single time. Of the sample, around an eighth is held by the ten largest clones.

These data belong to a study of cytomegalovirus exposure and HLA in healthy donors (dated by TCRdb to about 2017). Notes on the research overall: In an earlier analysis of around 540 of the donors, around 300 Gb of sequence data and 100 million or so unique TCR beta sequences from about 190 million T cells were reported. Donor age, sex, ethnicity and CMV serostatus were collected together with the repertoire data. The number of typed donors differed by locus: roughly 620-630 for A, B, C, DRB1 and DQB1; approximately 520 for DQA1; over 600 for DPA1; and some 430 for DPB1. Every discovery cohort repertoire had been produced on one sequencing platform. Four or five DR-DQ haplotypes were handled as single units for association and clustering, since linkage in the cohort was strong. Around 300 gigabases of sequencing data and roughly 90 million unique TCR sequences were included in an early release covering roughly 700 HLA-typed donors. The aim of the study was to test whether cataloging public T cell receptors could identify signatures of past pathogen exposure. Of the 350 to 400 genotyped donors, approximately 82% fell in the genetic ancestry cluster associated with self-reported Caucasian donors. To predict cytomegalovirus infection status, the study brought together high-throughput TCR immunosequencing, statistical association of individual TCRs with disease status, and machine learning. Both class I and class II loci were covered by HLA typing, at four-digit resolution. The study used immunosequencing to profile the T cell repertoires of some 600 subjects and linked those repertoires to cytomegalovirus serostatus. Besides the first cohort of about 730 subjects, a separate validation cohort made up of roughly 120 different subjects was used. In a later analysis, previously published TCR beta repertoires from 666 donors were re-analyzed and high-resolution HLA genotyping was added so that TCR occurrence patterns could be studied. Genome-wide SNP genotypes for about 65% of the roughly 670 donors were used in a later genetic analysis, which treated that subset as a discovery cohort. To decide whether each TCR beta V gene segment behaved as functional or pseudogenic, an earlier analysis of some 580 of the donors relied on high-throughput TCR beta sequencing. Rather than using new phenotypic data, the later analysis identified candidate immune exposures from TCR beta sequences and from how often those sequences occurred across donors. On average, about 240,000 unique TCR beta nucleotide sequences were sequenced per donor among roughly 430 genotyped donors of the cohort, with 15% to 20% of those sequences being non-productive. The paper as a whole reports these results and caveats: A few of the identified cytomegalovirus-associated TCR beta chains were confirmed in vitro to be specific for cytomegalovirus antigens. A further reported finding was that TCR beta sequences accurately predicted the HLA-A and HLA-B alleles for most subjects in the first cohort. While some public TCRs were present in many individuals, most TCR sequences turned up only very rarely across donors. Because counts were too low, around 18 rarely observed V segments, including chromosome 9 orphons, were left out of the earlier analysis of some 640 of the donors. CMV serostatus was the only immune exposure information available for the cohort. Some IMGT-functional V segments, including TRBV6-2 and TRBV6-3, could not be told apart with the 87-base-pair reads, so those segments were excluded. A later genetic analysis reported fewer N-insertions in productive TCRs among donors in an Asian-associated ancestry cluster than the roughly 700-donor mean. In an earlier analysis of under 600 of the donors, most TCR beta V segments were observed in productive rearrangements about 87% or about 30% of the time, broadly matching IMGT annotations. In a later analysis, most CMV-associated TCR beta chains were found to appear HLA-restricted, with HLA associations seemingly driven largely by CMV exposure. A group of highly shared sequence variants was considered likely to be a technical artifact of the sequencing pipeline. A later analysis associated 16,951 TCR beta sequences with specific HLA alleles at a false discovery rate of 0.05. Because HLA typing was missing for some donors at each locus, association tests included only the typed subset. According to a later analysis, TCR association rates differed among HLA loci, with DRB1 alleles showing the most associated TCRs and HLA-C alleles showing the fewest. When HLA alleles, especially DR and DQ, strongly co-occurred, attributing TCR associations to individual alleles was difficult. Sequencing depth was assumed to be roughly uniform across donors in the presence/absence analyses, though that assumption may not hold. In a later analysis, HLA-associated TCR beta chains were found to be more clonally expanded and to have lower generation probabilities than equally common non-associated chains. Only TCR beta chains were sequenced in this cohort, and the absence of alpha or paired-chain data limited detectable features. According to the authors, the approach could potentially be generalized to other disease states and immunological phenotypes. According to a later analysis, parvovirus B19, influenza, CMV and Epstein-Barr virus appeared linked to several top co-occurrence clusters. The study gave a list of over 150 TCR beta chains associated with cytomegalovirus. Cytomegalovirus status was reported to be diagnosed by the classifier with high specificity and sensitivity in both the original and validation cohorts. Correlated functional status among segregating V segments might reflect linkage disequilibrium, but an unknown experimental factor could not be ruled out. In a later genetic analysis, a missense DCLRE1C variant was associated with V-gene and J-gene trimming of TCR beta chains, and the association was replicated in an independent cohort.

The cohort consisted of hundreds of healthy bone marrow donors. At the time of sampling, every cohort member was nominally healthy, though immune exposures that went unrecorded were likely present. The donor was CMV seropositive and belonged to the group of around 300 seropositive cohort members. Every donor gave a peripheral blood sample, and the peripheral blood mononuclear cells from that sample were used for TCR beta sequencing. Genomic DNA was extracted from the blood cell samples with the Qiagen DNeasy Blood Extraction Kit. V is cut back by 6 bases and J by 3 bases, with 11 bases in the junction unmatched. From a lookup of the germline V gene, CDR1 and CDR2 are SGHVS and FQNEAQ. From the cysteine up to the phenylalanine, the CDR3 has a length of 15 residues. This entry keeps only the CDR3 DNA: 45 bases, framed from base 1.

This receptor was taken from a woman in her thirties in good health and CMV-seropositive. The chain couples TRBV7-8 to TRBJ2-7, and 7 junction bases match TRBD1. The material sequenced was PBMCs. In nucleotides, the sequence is TGTGCCAGCAGTTCCCCAGGGACAGAGTACTACGAGCAGTACTTC. The encoded protein is CASSSPGTEYYEQYF.